These 24 T cell receptor beta chains originate from one sample sequenced in a study of beta chain features in type 1 diabetes. As every portion of the isolated RNA was reverse transcribed, the sequencing read expressed TCRB transcripts. Sequencing was performed with immunoSEQ multiplex PCR; in TCRdb, only in-frame clones are kept and a portion is missing. The sample shows 970,000 or so clones, roughly a sixth of them seen only once. Sequenced: naive CD4+ T cells from blood. These receptors were collected from a woman between 18 and 29 years old in good health.

A word on this clone: One end of the junction is discordant with germline, which a read error may explain. The chain is built from TRBV7-2 and TRBJ1-1; TRBD1 matches 8 bases. This CDR3 comprises 13 residues. The germline CDR1 and CDR2 sequences are SGHTA and FQGNSA. Here the CDR3 reads CASSYDRGSEALF. In DNA, the CDR3 is TGTGCCAGCAGCTACGACAGGGGATCTGAAGCTCTCTTT.

The CDR3, as DNA: TGTGCCAGCAGTGACGGACAGGGGCTGAATGAGCAGTTCTTC. Residues: CASSDGQGLNEQFF. This sequence joins TRBV28 and TRBJ2-1, with 9 bases that match TRBD1. Germline V gives CDR1 MDHEN, CDR2 SYDVKM. The CDR3 loop spans 14 amino acids. V lost 5 bases, J lost 7 bases, and 6 bases stayed unmatched.

This clone was seen more than once but under ten times. CDR3: CASSMTGTASYEQYF. CDR3 coding DNA: TGTGCCAGCAGCATGACCGGGACAGCCTCCTACGAGCAGTACTTC. J is TRBJ2-7 and V is TRBV6-5; 7 bases align to TRBD1. J lost 0 bases, V lost 6 bases, and 8 bases had no gene match. Germline CDR1 and CDR2: MNHEY and SVGAGI. The CDR3 is 15 residues long.

Turning to this clone: At one end, the junction sequence differs from germline, possibly due to a read error. The rearrangement uses TRBV18 and TRBJ2-7, with D uncertain. This CDR3 is built from 12 residues. Germline CDR1 and CDR2: KGHSH and LQKENI. The CDR3 sequence: CASSPVSSEQYF. CDR3 in DNA: TGTGCCAGCTCACCGGTCTCCTCCGAGCAGTACTTC.

This clone was seen a handful of times. The chain carries TRBV20-1 and TRBJ2-3; 7 bases align to TRBD2. Germline V gives CDR1 DFQATT, CDR2 SNEGSKA (reference sequence). The CDR3 contains 11 residues. Germline trimming cut 8 bases from V and 4 bases from J; bases unmatched to any gene: 3. The chain's CDR3 is CSLTSSDTQYF. CDR3 DNA sequence: TGCAGTCTGACTAGCTCAGATACGCAGTATTTT.

The sample holds a few counts of this clone. The same CDR3 also results from other DNA sequences found in this sample. The J gene is TRBJ2-1, the V gene TRBV9; D possibly matches TRBD1 or TRBD2 (5 bases each). Trimming removed 0 bases from V and 0 bases from J, with 7 bases in between. This CDR3 is built from 15 residues. Germline V CDR1 and CDR2: SGDLS, YYNGEE. In DNA, the CDR3 is TGTGCCAGCAGCGTAGTGGGGGACTCCTACAATGAGCAGTTCTTC. Protein: CASSVVGDSYNEQFF.

The rearrangement joins TRBV19 to TRBJ1-1; 10 nucleotides align to TRBD1. The CDR3 totals 15 residues. Per the germline V gene, CDR1 is LNHDA and CDR2 is SQIVND (reference sequence). With V trimmed by 4 bases and J by 6 bases, 8 bases remained unmatched. The CDR3 bases are TGTGCCAGTAGTACCTCGACAGGGGGCTGGGCTGAAGCTTTCTTT. Residues: CASSTSTGGWAEAFF.

The CDR3 protein is CASSDAGRRAATYEQYF. DNA for the CDR3: TGCGCCAGCAGTGATGCTGGGCGCCGAGCTGCCACCTACGAGCAGTACTTC. The chain employs TRBV10-2 and TRBJ2-7; no reliable D call. This CDR3 has 17 amino acids. Germline CDR1 WSHSY, CDR2 SAAADI. Between the trimmed V and J ends, which lost 3 bases and 2 bases, there was a span of 20 bases.

The chain employs TRBV7-3 and TRBJ2-2; tentatively, D is TRBD2 (6 bases). CDR1 is SGHTA, CDR2 FQGTGA, per germline. The CDR3 has 15 residues. V lost 3 bases and J 9 bases, leaving 17 bases between the germline ends. The CDR3 sequence is CASSLGGIGSRELFF. The CDR3 region has the DNA TGTGCCAGCAGCTTGGGCGGGATAGGTTCCCGGGAGCTGTTTTTT.

Here the CDR3 DNA reads TGTGCCAGCAGCAGGGTGGGCAATGAGCAGTTCTTC. Its translation is CASSRVGNEQFF. The chain couples TRBV7-9 to TRBJ2-1; D not certain. The V end lost 5 bases, the J end lost 6 bases, and 8 bases lay between the germline ends. Germline lookup yields CDR1 SEHNR and CDR2 FQNEAQ (reference sequence). The CDR3 is made up of 12 amino acids.

The chain joins TRBV19 to TRBJ2-5; D not certain. CDR3 length: 15 amino acids. Trimming took 1 base from V and 5 from J, leaving 14 bases between them. The V gene's germline CDR1 is LNHDA and CDR2 SQIVND (reference sequence). CDR3 amino acids: CASSIGMGLRETQYF. The CDR3 DNA reads as TGTGCCAGTAGTATAGGGATGGGCTTAAGGGAGACCCAGTACTTC.

DNA of the CDR3: TGTGCCAGTAGAAATCTAGGGGGCAATGAGCAGTTCTTC. Amino acid sequence: CASRNLGGNEQFF. The V call is TRBV19, the J call TRBJ2-1, with D maybe TRBD1 (6 bases). Germline V gene data show CDR1 as LNHDA and CDR2 as SQIVND (reference sequence). V gave up 6 bases and J gave up 6 bases, with 12 bases separating them. The CDR3 length is 13 residues.

This CDR3 is CASSKLAVTQYF. As DNA, the CDR3 is TGTGCCAGCAGCAAACTAGCAGTTACGCAGTATTTT. The chain has TRBV7-2 and TRBJ2-3, with D maybe TRBD2 (6 bases). Germline CDR1 is SGHTA and CDR2 is FQGNSA. This CDR3 is 12 amino acids long. Trimming removed 5 bases from V and 8 bases from J, with 11 bases in between.

The chain links TRBV19 to TRBJ2-7; D perhaps matches TRBD2 (5 bases). CDR1 and CDR2 from the germline V gene are LNHDA and SQIVND (reference sequence). Deletions cut 8 bases from V and 0 bases from J, with 14 bases between. This CDR3 has 14 residues. CDR3 DNA sequence: TGTGCCAGTGGTCGGACGGGGAACTCCTACGAGCAGTACTTC. Its translation is CASGRTGNSYEQYF.

The table lists this clone with a few counts. The chain uses TRBV5-1 and TRBJ1-1, with D hard to call. Trimming removed 2 bases at V and 4 bases at J, with 9 bases between. Germline V gene sequence: CDR1 SGHRS, CDR2 YFSETQ. This CDR3 is 13 amino acids long. CDR3 bases: TGCGCCAGCAGCTTCGAAGACGGCACTGAAGCTTTCTTT. Amino acid sequence: CASSFEDGTEAFF.

This clone has more than one count but fewer than ten. The chain employs TRBV5-4 and TRBJ2-5, with D possibly matching TRBD2 (6 bases). This CDR3 is 15 amino acids long. Germline-derived CDR1 and CDR2 are SGHNT and YYREEE (reference sequence). V was pared by 5 bases and J by 5 bases, with 19 bases between. CDR3 protein: CASRRVGGAGETQYF. For the CDR3, the DNA is TGTGCCAGCAGGAGGGTTGGCGGGGCGGGGGAGACCCAGTACTTC.

This clone has a handful of counts. The chain recombines TRBV5-4 with TRBJ1-5, with D possibly matching TRBD1 (5 bases). Trimming cost V 4 bases and J 11 bases, with 13 bases left between them. Looked up from germline, CDR1 is SGHNT and CDR2 is YYREEE (reference sequence). The length of the CDR3 is 12 residues. The CDR3 DNA reads as TGTGCCAGCAGCCGGCAGGGACGGTCCCAGCATTTT. This encodes CASSRQGRSQHF.

This clone turned up a few times. The chain joins TRBV6-5 to TRBJ2-6; 10 nucleotides align to TRBD1. The trim removed 4 bases at V and 2 bases at J, leaving 2 bases unmatched. Germline V gene data show CDR1 as MNHEY and CDR2 as SVGAGI. The CDR3 has 16 residues. CDR3 in DNA: TGTGCCAGCAGTTTGACAGGGGGCCCTGGGGCCAACGTCCTGACTTTC. Translation gives CASSLTGGPGANVLTF.

The rearrangement links TRBV5-4 to TRBJ1-5; 7 bases agree with TRBD1. The CDR3 is made up of 17 amino acids. The ends lost 4 bases at V and 3 bases at J; junction bases unmatched: 13. Looked up from germline, CDR1 is SGHNT and CDR2 is YYREEE (reference sequence). DNA for the CDR3: TGTGCCAGCAGCCAGGTCAACCGGGACAGTTACAATCAGCCCCAGCATTTT. Its protein is CASSQVNRDSYNQPQHF.

This chain links TRBV7-9 with TRBJ2-7; tentative D call: TRBD2 (5 bases). The CDR3 extends over 11 amino acids. V was clipped by 4 bases and J by 7 bases, with 8 bases between them. Germline-derived CDR1 and CDR2 are SEHNR and FQNEAQ (reference sequence). CDR3 protein: CASSYSGEQYF. DNA of the CDR3: TGTGCCAGCAGCTACTCGGGGGAGCAGTACTTC.

The J gene is TRBJ2-1, the V gene TRBV27; D assignment may be TRBD1 or TRBD2 (5 bases each). Per the germline V gene, CDR1 is MNHEY and CDR2 is SMNVEV (reference sequence). V was clipped by 2 bases and J by 7 bases, with 15 bases between them. The CDR3 extends over 15 amino acids. The CDR3, as DNA: TGTGCCAGCAGTTTAGCACCCAGTTGGGGGAATGAGCAGTTCTTC. Translated: CASSLAPSWGNEQFF.

This clone has a handful of counts. J is TRBJ2-7 and V is TRBV18; unclear D gene. Between the trimmed V and J ends, which lost 5 bases and 5 bases, there was a span of 7 bases. This CDR3 is 11 amino acids long. Germline assignment: CDR1 KGHSH and CDR2 LQKENI. This CDR3 reads CASSISNEQYF. Written as DNA, the CDR3 is TGTGCCAGCTCAATCAGTAACGAGCAGTACTTC.

Many counts were recorded for this clone. The chain joins TRBV10-3 to TRBJ2-4; D is unresolved. Germline values: CDR1 ENHRY, CDR2 SYGVKD. Trimming left V 7 bases short and J 0 bases short, with 22 bases between. The CDR3 sequence is 18 residues long. This CDR3 reads CAITVPPSARLAKNIQYF. The CDR3 nucleotides are TGTGCCATCACGGTCCCTCCCTCGGCCCGATTAGCCAAAAACATTCAGTACTTC.

This clone has just a few counts. This rearrangement joins TRBV5-4 to TRBJ1-2, with 8 bases fitting TRBD1. The germline V gene has CDR1 SGHNT and CDR2 YYREEE (reference sequence). This CDR3 region has 17 residues. V dropped 3 bases and J dropped 2; count of bases not matched to a gene: 12. Here the CDR3 DNA reads TGTGCCAGCAGCTCCGGACAGGGACGATGGGGCAACTATGGCTACACCTTC. Translating gives CASSSGQGRWGNYGYTF.